These T cell receptor beta chains were read from a single sample in a study of blood T cell repertoires in COVID-19. Generated by immunoSEQ multiplex PCR, the TCRdb table keeps only in-frame clones and is missing some. The sample has more than 40,000 clones; around 84% are singletons. The sequencing sample was made of peripheral blood. Receptor source: a man aged 45 to 65 with acute or convalescent COVID-19. Each CDR3 is given with its conserved first and last residue. D genes are given only for firm matches. The size field is filled for only some rows; it gives once, few, many or a size class.

v_gene: TRBV5-1; d_gene: TRBD2; j_gene: TRBJ2-1; abundance: -; CDR3aa: CARSLGRGGNNEQFF; CDR3nt: TGCGCCCGCAGCTTGGGGCGGGGGGGAAACAATGAGCAGTTCTTC
v_gene: TRBV2; d_gene: TRBD1; j_gene: TRBJ1-5; abundance: once; CDR3aa: CATTTGNQPQHF; CDR3nt: TGTGCCACCACGACAGGGAATCAGCCCCAGCATTTT
v_gene: TRBV5-1; d_gene: -; j_gene: TRBJ1-4; abundance: once; CDR3aa: CASSPLGTRGEKLFF; CDR3nt: TGCGCCAGCAGCCCCCTAGGGACCCGGGGGGAAAAACTGTTTTTT
v_gene: TRBV7-9; d_gene: -; j_gene: TRBJ1-1; abundance: -; CDR3aa: CASTIRGGTEAFF; CDR3nt: TGTGCCAGCACCATAAGGGGGGGAACTGAAGCTTTCTTT
v_gene: TRBV27; d_gene: -; j_gene: TRBJ1-2; abundance: few; CDR3aa: CASSLNRGGRWWGYTF; CDR3nt: TGTGCCAGCAGTTTAAATCGCGGGGGGCGTTGGTGGGGCTACACCTTC
v_gene: TRBV15; d_gene: TRBD1; j_gene: TRBJ2-3; abundance: -; CDR3aa: CATSRDRGQGADTQYF; CDR3nt: TGTGCCACCAGCAGAGACCGCGGACAGGGGGCAGATACGCAGTATTTT
v_gene: TRBV7-9; d_gene: -; j_gene: TRBJ2-2; abundance: -; CDR3aa: CASSLGRAGELFF; CDR3nt: TGTGCCAGCAGCTTGGGCAGGGCCGGGGAGCTGTTTTTT
v_gene: TRBV4-1; d_gene: TRBD2; j_gene: TRBJ2-1; abundance: -; CDR3aa: CASLREWGNEQFF; CDR3nt: TGCGCCAGCTTGCGGGAGTGGGGCAATGAGCAGTTCTTC
v_gene: TRBV27; d_gene: -; j_gene: TRBJ2-1; abundance: -; CDR3aa: CASSLTRNEQFF; CDR3nt: TGTGCCAGCAGTCTGACACGCAATGAGCAGTTCTTC
v_gene: TRBV5-1; d_gene: -; j_gene: TRBJ2-5; abundance: -; CDR3aa: CASSVTTGAGETQYF; CDR3nt: TGCGCCAGCAGCGTGACAACAGGGGCGGGGGAGACCCAGTACTTC
v_gene: TRBV18; d_gene: TRBD2; j_gene: TRBJ2-1; abundance: -; CDR3aa: CASSSGLAVAYEQFF; CDR3nt: TGTGCCAGCTCATCCGGACTAGCGGTAGCGTATGAGCAGTTCTTC
v_gene: TRBV7-8; d_gene: -; j_gene: TRBJ1-2; abundance: -; CDR3aa: CASSLEAGDGYGYTF; CDR3nt: TGTGCCAGCAGCTTGGAGGCGGGGGATGGGTATGGCTACACCTTC
v_gene: TRBV2; d_gene: TRBD1; j_gene: TRBJ2-7; abundance: -; CDR3aa: CASSTRQGSYEQYF; CDR3nt: TGTGCCAGCAGTACCCGACAGGGATCCTACGAGCAGTACTTC
v_gene: TRBV5-6; d_gene: TRBD2; j_gene: TRBJ2-3; abundance: once; CDR3aa: CASSYGTLAGLTDTQYF; CDR3nt: TGTGCCAGCAGCTACGGTACACTAGCGGGCCTCACAGATACGCAGTATTTT
v_gene: TRBV6-5; d_gene: -; j_gene: TRBJ1-1; abundance: medium-sized; CDR3aa: CASSLRDKKKAFF; CDR3nt: TGTGCCAGCAGTCTAAGGGACAAAAAGAAAGCTTTCTTT
v_gene: TRBV7-3; d_gene: TRBD1; j_gene: TRBJ2-7; abundance: few; CDR3aa: CASSLTNTGDEQYF; CDR3nt: TGTGCCAGCAGCTTAACAAACACAGGGGACGAGCAGTACTTC
v_gene: TRBV7-2; d_gene: -; j_gene: TRBJ1-1; abundance: -; CDR3aa: CASSPGGNTEAFF; CDR3nt: TGTGCCAGCAGCCCCGGGGGGAACACTGAAGCTTTCTTT
v_gene: TRBV18; d_gene: TRBD1; j_gene: TRBJ2-7; abundance: -; CDR3aa: CASSPPGTVFVEQYF; CDR3nt: TGTGCCAGCTCCCCCCCCGGGACAGTCTTTGTCGAGCAGTACTTC
v_gene: TRBV12-3/TRBV12-4; d_gene: -; j_gene: TRBJ2-7; abundance: -; CDR3aa: CASWGVGGEQYF; CDR3nt: TGTGCCAGCTGGGGGGTCGGGGGCGAGCAGTACTTC
v_gene: TRBV27; d_gene: -; j_gene: TRBJ1-5; abundance: few; CDR3aa: CASSPSLGASNQPQHF; CDR3nt: TGTGCCAGCAGTCCCTCTTTAGGGGCCAGCAATCAGCCCCAGCATTTT
v_gene: TRBV14; d_gene: TRBD1; j_gene: TRBJ2-5; abundance: -; CDR3aa: CASSQGQGRETQYF; CDR3nt: TGTGCCAGCAGCCAAGGACAGGGAAGAGAGACCCAGTACTTC
v_gene: TRBV7-9; d_gene: TRBD1; j_gene: TRBJ1-2; abundance: once; CDR3aa: CASSLGQGTNYGYTF; CDR3nt: TGTGCCAGCAGCTTGGGACAGGGAACTAACTATGGCTACACCTTC
v_gene: TRBV28; d_gene: TRBD1; j_gene: TRBJ1-6; abundance: -; CDR3aa: CASTRDREENSPLHF; CDR3nt: TGTGCCAGCACTAGGGACAGGGAAGAAAATTCACCCCTCCACTTT
v_gene: TRBV27; d_gene: TRBD2; j_gene: TRBJ2-3; abundance: -; CDR3aa: CASSLSRPWTSGGGTDTQYF; CDR3nt: TGTGCCAGCAGTTTATCGAGACCCTGGACTAGCGGGGGGGGCACAGATACGCAGTATTTT
v_gene: TRBV9; d_gene: TRBD2; j_gene: TRBJ2-3; abundance: -; CDR3aa: CASSPWGLAGPFWSTDTQYF; CDR3nt: TGTGCCAGCAGCCCCTGGGGACTAGCGGGTCCCTTTTGGAGCACAGATACGCAGTATTTT
v_gene: TRBV19; d_gene: -; j_gene: TRBJ2-2; abundance: -; CDR3aa: CASNRNTNTGELFF; CDR3nt: TGTGCCAGTAACAGGAACACGAACACCGGGGAGCTGTTTTTT
v_gene: TRBV28; d_gene: -; j_gene: TRBJ1-2; abundance: -; CDR3aa: CASSFYDGGAGYTF; CDR3nt: TGTGCCAGCAGTTTTTACGACGGTGGGGCTGGCTACACCTTC
v_gene: TRBV6-5; d_gene: TRBD1; j_gene: TRBJ2-7; abundance: -; CDR3aa: CASSSLRTGLDEQYF; CDR3nt: TGTGCCAGCAGTTCTCTCAGGACAGGGTTGGACGAGCAGTACTTC
v_gene: TRBV7-9; d_gene: -; j_gene: TRBJ2-7; abundance: -; CDR3aa: CASSLERSYEQYF; CDR3nt: TGTGCCAGCAGCTTAGAGCGTTCCTACGAGCAGTACTTC
v_gene: TRBV19; d_gene: -; j_gene: TRBJ1-1; abundance: -; CDR3aa: CASSGQRGTEAFF; CDR3nt: TGTGCCAGTAGTGGCCAAAGGGGCACTGAAGCTTTCTTT
v_gene: TRBV6-5; d_gene: TRBD1; j_gene: TRBJ1-2; abundance: -; CDR3aa: CASEAPGQGVRGYTF; CDR3nt: TGTGCCAGCGAAGCGCCGGGACAGGGGGTTCGGGGCTACACCTTC
v_gene: TRBV5-1; d_gene: -; j_gene: TRBJ1-2; abundance: -; CDR3aa: CASSLAMDSYGYTF; CDR3nt: TGCGCCAGCAGCTTGGCTATGGACAGCTATGGCTACACCTTC
v_gene: TRBV4-1; d_gene: -; j_gene: TRBJ1-1; abundance: -; CDR3aa: CASTVERDTEAFF; CDR3nt: TGCGCCAGCACCGTCGAGAGGGACACTGAAGCTTTCTTT
v_gene: TRBV25-1; d_gene: -; j_gene: TRBJ1-4; abundance: -; CDR3aa: CASSDGRDATNEKLFF; CDR3nt: TGTGCCAGCAGTGATGGACGGGATGCAACTAATGAAAAACTGTTTTTT
v_gene: TRBV7-3; d_gene: -; j_gene: TRBJ1-1; abundance: -; CDR3aa: CASSPQGLHTEAFF; CDR3nt: TGTGCCAGCAGCCCCCAGGGGTTGCACACTGAAGCTTTCTTT
v_gene: TRBV7-9; d_gene: -; j_gene: TRBJ1-2; abundance: -; CDR3aa: CASSDRQDYGYTF; CDR3nt: TGTGCCAGCAGCGACAGACAGGACTATGGCTACACCTTC
v_gene: TRBV12-3/TRBV12-4; d_gene: TRBD2; j_gene: TRBJ2-7; abundance: -; CDR3aa: CASSLGGGYEQYF; CDR3nt: TGTGCCAGCAGTTTAGGGGGGGGTTACGAGCAGTACTTC
v_gene: TRBV6-1; d_gene: -; j_gene: TRBJ1-5; abundance: -; CDR3aa: CASSEVPGGNQPQHF; CDR3nt: TGTGCCAGCAGTGAAGTACCGGGGGGCAATCAGCCCCAGCATTTT
v_gene: TRBV7-3; d_gene: TRBD2; j_gene: TRBJ2-1; abundance: -; CDR3aa: CASSRKGLAFSYNEQFF; CDR3nt: TGTGCCAGCAGCCGGAAGGGACTAGCCTTCTCCTACAATGAGCAGTTCTTC
v_gene: TRBV4-1; d_gene: TRBD1; j_gene: TRBJ2-7; abundance: -; CDR3aa: CASRPTGLGEQYF; CDR3nt: TGCGCCAGCAGGCCGACAGGGCTCGGCGAGCAGTACTTC
v_gene: TRBV4-2; d_gene: -; j_gene: TRBJ2-1; abundance: -; CDR3aa: CASSQTSGSSYNEQFF; CDR3nt: TGTGCCAGCAGCCAAACGAGCGGTAGCTCCTACAATGAGCAGTTCTTC
v_gene: TRBV7-9; d_gene: -; j_gene: TRBJ1-1; abundance: -; CDR3aa: CASSDGTPEAFF; CDR3nt: TGTGCCAGCAGCGACGGGACACCTGAAGCTTTCTTT